This T cell receptor (beta chain) was sequenced for a study of T cell responses to AZD1222 COVID-19 vaccine. TCRdb's table, derived via immunoSEQ multiplex PCR, lists solely in-frame clones and lacks some. The sample records about 70,000 clones, 75% to 90% being singletons. General study results and limits: Only six or seven AZD1222 recipients tested seropositive at baseline. White British donors predominated, females outnumbered males, and clonal diversity was possibly underestimated. Spike-specific TCR breadth and depth rose after two AZD1222 doses.

As regards this clone: No antigen is known for it.

The input for sequencing was peripheral blood, taken on day 0 of AZD1222 vaccination. This TCR derives from an adult in good health.

The CDR3 nucleotides read TGTGCCAGCAGCCACCGGGACAGGGGGACCGGGGAGCTGTTTTTT. Protein product: CASSHRDRGTGELFF. This chain uses TRBV13 with TRBJ2-2, with 11 positions matching TRBD1. V was clipped by 5 bases and J by 5 bases; unmatched bases: 4. Germline V gene lookup returns CDR1 PRHDT and CDR2 FYEKMQ (reference sequence). The CDR3 sequence is 15 residues long.